A single sample is the source of the 3 T cell receptor beta chains below, sequenced in a study of vaccination effects on CD4 cells after COVID-19 (dated by TCRdb to 2022 to 2024). The ViraFEST assay stimulated PBMC with viral peptide pools and then used TCR sequencing to identify antigen-specific CD4+ T cell clonotypes by expansion. After about 10 days of culture, CD4+ T cells were isolated with the EasySep CD4+ T cell isolation kit. The library was produced with the immunoSEQ multiplex PCR assay. What TCRdb holds here is the immuneACCESS table cut down to in-frame rearrangements. Part of the clones is not present; checked against another copy, under half of the missing clones reflect an unresolved V gene, and the others are unexplained. The sample has 55,000 to 65,000 clones on record, 81% of them singletons. Jointly, the top ten make up under 3% of the sample. These TCRs' antigens remain unknown.

The source material was CD4+ T cells from PBMCs cultured with HCoV-229E spike peptides, sampled before COVID-19 vaccination. What this sample's cell subset or site label stands for: HCoV-229E spike overlapping peptide pool stimulation. Receptor source: a human donor who received a COVID-19 vaccine.

V and J are TRBV18 and TRBJ1-6; the D is unclear. Trimming removed 6 bases at V and 4 bases at J, with 13 bases between. CDR1 is KGHSH and CDR2 is LQKENI in the germline V gene. The CDR3 spans 15 residues. CDR3 in DNA: TGTGCCAGCTCCCAGGCGAGGGATTATAATTCACCCCTCCACTTT. Protein sequence: CASSQARDYNSPLHF.

The chain couples TRBV1 to TRBJ2-7. TRBV1 is a listed pseudogene. The length of the CDR3 is 10 residues. The CDR3 coding sequence is TGCACCAGCAGCCAAGATCCTCGCCACGTC. Translated, it gives CTSSQDPRHV.

The chain combines TRBV5-1 with TRBJ2-1; the D gene is possibly TRBD1 (6 bases). The CDR3 runs 15 residues. Germline loops: CDR1 SGHRS, CDR2 YFSETQ. V shed 2 bases and J shed 0 bases, with 9 bases lying between them. CDR3 DNA sequence: TGCGCCAGCAGCTTAGGGGGTTTCTCCTACAATGAGCAGTTCTTC. Its protein is CASSLGGFSYNEQFF. Complete variable domain (other parts from reference TRBV5-1 and TRBJ2-1): KAGVTQTPRYLIKTRGQQVTLSCSPISGHRSVSWYQQTPGQGLQFLFEYFSETQRNKGNFPGRFSGRQFSNSRSEMNVSTLELGDSALYLCASSLGGFSYNEQFFGPGTRLTVL.